Shown below are 29 T cell receptor beta chains from a single sample sequenced in a study of cytomegalovirus exposure and HLA in healthy donors. The PCR had 60 Vbeta and 13 Jbeta primers. Produced via immunoSEQ multiplex PCR; TCRdb's table is partial and in-frame only. Here the sample spans around 170,000 clones, roughly 75% being singletons. Source material: PBMCs. The receptors were gathered from a woman in her thirties in good health and CMV-seronegative.

This chain joins TRBV14 and TRBJ2-2; D is perhaps TRBD2 (5 bases). V was clipped by 0 bases and J by 5 bases, with 13 bases between them. CDR3 size: 16 residues. Germline CDR1 is SGHDN and CDR2 is FVKESK. CDR3: CASSQDAGVGTGELFF. The CDR3 DNA reads as TGTGCCAGCAGCCAAGATGCCGGGGTTGGGACCGGGGAGCTGTTTTTT.

This chain connects TRBV2 to TRBJ1-5; maybe TRBD1 (5 bases). Trimming removed 5 bases from V and 4 bases from J, with 12 bases in between. CDR1 SNHLY and CDR2 FYNNEI come from the germline V gene. The CDR3 consists of 14 residues. CDR3 sequence reads: CASSSDRPNQPQHF. Written as DNA, the CDR3 is TGTGCCAGCAGTTCCGACAGACCTAATCAGCCCCAGCATTTT.

The CDR3 DNA follows: TGCGCCAGCAGCTTGGAGGGCGGGGGCAACACCGGGGAGCTGTTTTTT. Amino acids: CASSLEGGGNTGELFF. The chain is built from TRBV5-1 and TRBJ2-2, with TRBD2 as a possible D gene (7 bases). CDR1 is SGHRS and CDR2 is YFSETQ in the germline V gene. V was clipped by 0 bases and J by 2 bases, with 11 bases between them. CDR3 length: 16 amino acids.

This clone was counted a few times. The chain has TRBV2 and TRBJ2-1; 7 bases line up with TRBD2. CDR1 and CDR2 (germline): SNHLY, FYNNEI. CDR3 size: 15 residues. J gave up 2 bases and V 5 bases, and 6 bases lay outside the gene matches. CDR3 residues: CASSTGLVAYNEQFF. In DNA form, the CDR3 reads TGTGCCAGCAGTACCGGACTAGTCGCCTACAATGAGCAGTTCTTC.

The rearrangement joins TRBV27 to TRBJ1-1; D unresolved. The V and J ends lost 0 bases and 2 bases respectively, with 16 bases between them. CDR1 is MNHEY, CDR2 SMNVEV, per germline (reference sequence). This CDR3 is 17 amino acids long. The CDR3 region has the DNA TGTGCCAGCAGTTTATCGAGCCCGATGGGCTACAACACTGAAGCTTTCTTT. This codes for CASSLSSPMGYNTEAFF.

The CDR3 loop is CASKKAVINYGYTF. The DNA for the CDR3 is TGTGCCAGCAAAAAAGCTGTCATTAACTATGGCTACACCTTC. V gene TRBV6-1 combines with J gene TRBJ1-2; D call uncertain. Looked up from germline, CDR1 is MNHNS and CDR2 is SASEGT. Trimming shortened V by 7 bases and J by 1 base, and 13 bases separated the two germline ends. The CDR3 is 14 amino acids.

This sequence joins TRBV6-5 and TRBJ1-1, with no clear D. The CDR3 has 13 residues. The V and J ends lost 6 bases and 4 bases respectively, with 12 bases between them. Germline values: CDR1 MNHEY, CDR2 SVGAGI. CDR3 sequence reads: CASSQGGGTEAFF. CDR3 bases: TGTGCCAGCAGCCAAGGCGGAGGCACTGAAGCTTTCTTT.

This clone was seen a handful of times. This chain joins TRBV15 and TRBJ2-7, with TRBD1 identical over 8 bases. Trimming removed 6 bases from V and 2 bases from J; junction bases left unmatched: 6. The CDR3 has 14 amino acids. Germline assignment: CDR1 LNHNV and CDR2 YYDKDF (reference sequence). The DNA for the CDR3 is TGTGCCACCAGAACCGGACAGGGTCCCTACGAGCAGTACTTC. Translated: CATRTGQGPYEQYF.

This clone was seen just once. V usage is TRBV30 and J usage is TRBJ1-2, with D possibly being TRBD1 (6 bases). Between the trimmed V and J ends, which lost 2 bases and 4 bases, there was a span of 23 bases. CDR3 length: 17 amino acids. Germline CDR1 GTSNPN, CDR2 SVGIG (reference sequence). The CDR3 region is CAWSPQGAAGASYGYTF. CDR3 DNA: TGTGCCTGGAGTCCACAGGGCGCGGCAGGGGCCAGCTATGGCTACACCTTC.

J is TRBJ2-2 and V is TRBV11-1; 7 bases agree with TRBD1. Germline V lookup: CDR1 SGHAT, CDR2 FQDESV (reference sequence). V trimming: 5 bases; J trimming: 7 bases; junction bases outside the gene matches: 4. This CDR3 has 13 amino acids. CDR3 in DNA: TGTGCCAGCAGCAGACAGGGAATCGGGGAGCTGTTTTTT. This translates into CASSRQGIGELFF. Full variable domain (outside the CDR3, taken from reference TRBV11-1 and TRBJ2-2): EAEVAQSPRYKITEKSQAVAFWCDPISGHATLYWYRQILGQGPELLVQFQDESVVDDSQLPKDRFSAERLKGVDSTLKIQPAELGDSAMYLCASSRQGIGELFFGEGSRLTVL.

The chain carries TRBV7-3 and TRBJ2-5; D remains unclear. The CDR3 sequence is 12 residues long. Germline V gives CDR1 SGHTA, CDR2 FQGTGA. V dropped 5 bases and J dropped 7 bases, with 11 bases sitting between them. DNA of the CDR3: TGTGCCAGCAGCCCCGACCAGGCGACCCAGTACTTC. This encodes CASSPDQATQYF.

The DNA of the CDR3 is TGTGCCAGCAGCTTCGTACCTACAGGGGGCGGAAGCTATGGCTACACCTTC. Protein sequence: CASSFVPTGGGSYGYTF. V is TRBV7-2 and J is TRBJ1-2; 9 bases match TRBD1. The CDR3 has 17 amino acids. Germline values: CDR1 SGHTA, CDR2 FQGNSA. The junction had 12 bases not matched to a gene; V was cut back by 3 bases and J by 4 bases.

V and J are TRBV4-2 and TRBJ2-3; 7 bases are a match to TRBD2. This CDR3 is built from 17 residues. V was clipped by 1 base and J by 0 bases; unmatched bases: 7. CDR1 LGHNA and CDR2 YNFKEQ come from the germline V gene. CDR3 region: CASSQGERGVSTDTQYF. CDR3 nucleotide sequence: TGTGCCAGCAGCCAAGGGGAGCGGGGAGTGAGCACAGATACGCAGTATTTT.

The CDR3 reads CASSLEDRVNIQYF. The DNA for the CDR3 is TGTGCCAGCAGCTTAGAGGACAGGGTAAACATTCAGTACTTC. V gene TRBV13 combines with J gene TRBJ2-4, with 8 bases matching TRBD1. The CDR3 runs 14 residues. J gave up 6 bases and V 1 base, and 2 bases lay outside the gene matches. Germline CDR1 reads PRHDT; CDR2 reads FYEKMQ (reference sequence).

This sequence joins TRBV27 and TRBJ1-4; TRBD1 aligns across 7 bases. Germline V CDR1 and CDR2: MNHEY, SMNVEV (reference sequence). Unmatched junction bases numbered 9, after V lost 0 bases and J lost 14 bases. The CDR3 length is 14 residues. CDR3 DNA sequence: TGTGCCAGCAGTTTATCCCAGGGGGGCAGGGTGCTGTTTTTT. It is translated as CASSLSQGGRVLFF.

The V call is TRBV7-2, the J call TRBJ2-3, with TRBD2 matching over 15 bases. CDR1 and CDR2 (germline): SGHTA, FQGNSA. The CDR3 sequence is 16 residues long. V was clipped by 4 bases and J by 5 bases; unmatched bases: 4. The CDR3 reads CASSWTSGGAGDTQYF. Written as DNA, the CDR3 is TGTGCCAGCAGCTGGACTAGCGGGGGGGCTGGAGATACGCAGTATTTT. Using reference TRBV7-2 and TRBJ2-3 for the parts outside the CDR3, the full variable domain is GAGVSQSPSNKVTEKGKDVELRCDPISGHTALYWYRQSLGQGLEFLIYFQGNSAPDKSGLPSDRFSAERTGGSVSTLTIQRTQQEDSAVYLCASSWTSGGAGDTQYFGPGTRLTVL.

The chain carries TRBV2 and TRBJ1-2; the match to TRBD1 covers 8 bases. The CDR3 covers 15 residues. V lost 4 bases, J lost 3 bases, and 7 bases stayed unmatched. Germline V gene lookup returns CDR1 SNHLY and CDR2 FYNNEI. DNA for the CDR3: TGTGCCAGCAGTGTGGGCAGGGGGCTTGACTATGGCTACACCTTC. This translates into CASSVGRGLDYGYTF. The full variable domain, in which reference TRBV2 and TRBJ1-2 provide the parts outside the CDR3, is EPEVTQTPSHQVTQMGQEVILRCVPISNHLYFYWYRQILGQKVEFLVSFYNNEISEKSEIFDDQFSVERPDGSNFTLKIRSTKLEDSAMYFCASSVGRGLDYGYTFGSGTRLTVV.

The chain links TRBV6-1 to TRBJ1-1, with no clear D. CDR3 length: 15 residues. Trimming stripped 2 bases from V and 0 bases from J, with 10 bases between. CDR1 MNHNS and CDR2 SASEGT come from the germline V gene. The CDR3 region has the DNA TGTGCCAGCAGTGAATATGGTAGAATGAACACTGAAGCTTTCTTT. Translating gives CASSEYGRMNTEAFF.

This clone turned up a few times. The rearrangement links TRBV5-1 to TRBJ2-5, with TRBD1 as a possible D gene (6 bases). The CDR3 contains 15 residues. Germline V gene sequence: CDR1 SGHRS, CDR2 YFSETQ. V lost 0 bases and J 5 bases, leaving 14 bases between the germline ends. CDR3 nucleotides: TGCGCCAGCAGCTTGGGCACAGGGCTGGAGGAGACCCAGTACTTC. Residues: CASSLGTGLEETQYF.

V is TRBV7-2 and J is TRBJ2-3, with TRBD1 matching over 7 bases. The CDR3 is made up of 16 amino acids. Germline V gives CDR1 SGHTA, CDR2 FQGNSA. The V and J ends lost 2 bases and 0 bases, in that order; junction bases with no gene match: 5. The CDR3 region is CASSLRTGISTDTQYF. The CDR3 nucleotides read TGTGCCAGCAGCTTACGGACAGGAATTAGCACAGATACGCAGTATTTT.

The chain has TRBV29-1 and TRBJ1-3; the match to TRBD1 covers 7 bases. The CDR3 sequence is 13 residues long. The V gene's germline CDR1 is SQVTM and CDR2 ANQGSEA. The trim removed 7 bases at V and 4 bases at J, leaving 7 bases unmatched. The CDR3 protein is CSATTGTGNTIYF. CDR3 bases: TGCAGCGCCACGACAGGGACCGGAAACACCATATATTTT.

The V call is TRBV23-1, the J call TRBJ1-5; 8 nucleotides line up with TRBD1. TRBV23-1 is annotated as an ORF whose role is uncertain. The J segment lost 1 base and the V segment lost 2 bases, leaving 13 bases of the junction unmatched. The CDR3 has 19 amino acids. CDR3 sequence (DNA): TGCGCCAGCAGTCAACGACAGGGGTCAGATCTATCGAGCAATCAGCCCCAGCATTTT. Amino acid sequence: CASSQRQGSDLSSNQPQHF.

The chain joins TRBV27 to TRBJ1-6, with D perhaps TRBD1 (5 bases). Germline V gene lookup returns CDR1 MNHEY and CDR2 SMNVEV (reference sequence). Trimming left V 3 bases short and J 11 bases short, with 11 bases between. CDR3 size: 13 residues. The CDR3 spells CASSLRDGAPLHF. The CDR3 nucleotides are TGTGCCAGCAGTTTGCGGGACGGGGCACCCCTCCACTTT.

The chain joins TRBV11-3 to TRBJ2-5, with 8 nucleotides matching TRBD1. Germline V gene sequence: CDR1 SGHNT, CDR2 YENEEA. V lost 2 bases and J lost 4; bases outside the gene matches: 3. CDR3 length equals 14 residues. CDR3 sequence (DNA): TGTGCCAGCAGCTTAACGACAGGGGCAGAGACCCAGTACTTC. Amino acid sequence: CASSLTTGAETQYF.

The CDR3 region is CASSVAGTSTDTQYF. The CDR3 DNA reads TGTGCCAGCAGCGTCGCCGGTACTAGCACAGATACGCAGTATTTT. The chain is built from TRBV9 and TRBJ2-3; no reliable D call. This CDR3 spans 15 amino acids. Germline loops: CDR1 SGDLS, CDR2 YYNGEE. V gave up 2 bases and J gave up 0 bases, with 10 bases separating them. Full variable domain (missing parts from reference TRBV9 and TRBJ2-3): DSGVTQTPKHLITATGQRVTLRCSPRSGDLSVYWYQQSLDQGLQFLIQYYNGEERAKGNILERFSAQQFPDLHSELNLSSLELGDSALYFCASSVAGTSTDTQYFGPGTRLTVL.

In regard to this clone: This same CDR3 is encoded by further DNA sequences in the sample. J is TRBJ2-3 and V is TRBV6-1, with 7 bases fitting TRBD2. V was pared by 4 bases and J by 4 bases, with 5 bases of the junction left unmatched. Germline CDR1 and CDR2: MNHNS and SASEGT. The CDR3 sequence is 14 residues long. CDR3 nucleotides: TGTGCCAGCAGTGGACTAGCCGGGGCAGATACGCAGTATTTT. It is translated as CASSGLAGADTQYF.

CDR3 bases: TGTGCCAGCAGGCCCCTAGCGGGCCCTAGGACAGATACGCAGTATTTT. Amino acid sequence: CASRPLAGPRTDTQYF. The V call is TRBV7-9, the J call TRBJ2-3; 8 bases map to TRBD2. With 6 bases clipped from V and 3 bases from J, the junction kept 11 bases outside the gene matches. Germline V gene data show CDR1 as SEHNR and CDR2 as FQNEAQ (reference sequence). The CDR3 is made up of 16 amino acids.

With regard to this clone: Other DNA variants within this sample encode the same CDR3. The J gene is TRBJ2-5, the V gene TRBV2; the match to TRBD1 covers 8 bases. CDR3 length equals 13 residues. The germline CDR1 and CDR2 sequences are SNHLY and FYNNEI. The V segment lost 4 bases and the J segment 2 bases; nucleotides outside the gene matches: 0. CDR3 protein: CASSGDRQETQYF. CDR3 DNA sequence: TGTGCCAGCAGTGGGGACAGGCAAGAGACCCAGTACTTC. The complete variable domain, with remaining parts taken from reference TRBV2 and TRBJ2-5, reads EPEVTQTPSHQVTQMGQEVILRCVPISNHLYFYWYRQILGQKVEFLVSFYNNEISEKSEIFDDQFSVERPDGSNFTLKIRSTKLEDSAMYFCASSGDRQETQYFGPGTRLLVL.

V usage is TRBV29-1 and J usage is TRBJ1-1; 7 nucleotides align to TRBD1. Trimming removed 7 bases from V and 3 bases from J; junction bases left unmatched: 14. Germline V lookup: CDR1 SQVTM, CDR2 ANQGSEA. This CDR3 has 15 residues. The CDR3 protein is CSGLWQGGRDTEAFF. CDR3 nucleotide sequence: TGCAGCGGGCTGTGGCAGGGGGGTCGTGACACTGAAGCTTTCTTT.